These T cell receptor beta chains were read from a single sample in a study of high-grade serous ovarian cancer treatment subgroups. Assay used: immunoSEQ multiplex PCR; TCRdb lists only in-frame clones, some missing. The top ten hold about 24% of the sample, which has 1,500 to 1,600 clones, 67% seen once. Sequenced sample: tumor tissue. Receptors originate from a human donor with high-grade serous ovarian cancer. The CDR3 runs from the conserved cysteine through the conserved F or W. The D gene is left open where the match is weak. The listing skips clone size in some rows; elsewhere it reads once, few, many or a size class.

TRBD1	-	TRBV10-3	TRBJ1-3	CAISDPQGASGNTIYF	TGTGCCATCAGTGATCCCCAGGGGGCTAGTGGAAACACCATATATTTT
TRBD1	-	TRBV11-2	TRBJ1-2	CASSSGTVGSSYTF	TGTGCCAGCAGCTCTGGGACAGTGGGCAGTAGCTACACCTTC
-	-	TRBV11-2	TRBJ2-6	CASSLDFGRAPAF	TGTGCCAGCAGCTTAGATTTTGGCAGGGCCCCGGCTTTC
-	few	TRBV5-4	TRBJ2-7	CASSSFFGRNYEQYF	TGTGCCAGCAGCTCATTTTTCGGGCGGAACTACGAGCAGTACTTC
-	few	TRBV4-2	TRBJ1-1	CASSWTGGEAFF	TGTGCCAGCAGCTGGACTGGCGGTGAAGCTTTCTTT
-	-	TRBV27	TRBJ2-1	CASSYASRNNEQFF	TGTGCCAGCAGTTACGCTAGCCGTAACAATGAGCAGTTCTTC
TRBD2	-	TRBV7-2	TRBJ2-1	CASSVREEGYNEQFF	TGTGCCAGCAGCGTGCGGGAGGAGGGATACAATGAGCAGTTCTTC
-	-	TRBV5-6	TRBJ2-7	CASSSRQGAYEQYF	TGTGCCAGCAGTTCCCGTCAAGGAGCCTACGAGCAGTACTTC
-	-	TRBV5-4	TRBJ2-5	CASSLGLVGETQYF	TGTGCCAGCAGCTTGGGACTAGTTGGAGAGACCCAGTACTTC
-	few	TRBV4-3	TRBJ2-7	CASSPGGNSYEQYF	TGCGCCAGCAGCCCCGGGGGCAATTCCTACGAGCAGTACTTC
-	few	TRBV5-4	TRBJ1-2	CASSSIDRGYTF	TGTGCCAGCAGCTCGATAGACCGGGGCTACACCTTC
-	-	TRBV4-1	TRBJ2-1	CASSQGTEDIYNEQFF	TGCGCCAGCAGCCAAGGGACAGAAGACATTTACAATGAGCAGTTCTTC
TRBD1	-	TRBV5-4	TRBJ2-7	CASSYTTGGLTYEQYF	TGTGCCAGCAGCTACACGACAGGGGGCCTAACCTACGAGCAGTACTTC
-	few	TRBV6-5	TRBJ1-2	CASSYLGGGANYGYTF	TGTGCCAGCAGTTATCTTGGCGGAGGGGCTAACTATGGCTACACCTTC
TRBD1	few	TRBV11-2	TRBJ2-1	CASSLEGQNTYNEQFF	TGTGCCAGCAGCTTAGAGGGACAGAACACCTACAATGAGCAGTTCTTC
-	few	TRBV7-2	TRBJ1-3	CASSLYSGAGTGNTIYF	TGTGCCAGCAGCTTGTATTCCGGCGCAGGGACTGGAAACACCATATATTTT
TRBD1	few	TRBV11-2	TRBJ1-2	CASSSGTVGSSYTF	TGTGCCAGCAGCTCTGGGACAGTAGGCAGTAGCTACACCTTC
TRBD2	-	TRBV5-1	TRBJ2-5	CASSPSGGTGETQYF	TGCGCCAGCAGCCCTAGCGGGGGGACGGGGGAGACCCAGTACTTC
-	-	TRBV4-1	TRBJ1-5	CASSQDGFLYQPQHF	TGCGCCAGCAGCCAAGATGGATTCCTCTATCAGCCCCAGCATTTT
-	-	TRBV5-1	TRBJ2-3	CASSLVVGVGLRDTQYF	TGCGCCAGCAGCTTGGTGGTAGGTGTTGGACTCCGGGATACGCAGTATTTT
-	few	TRBV10-1	TRBJ1-1	CASMKNPNTEAFF	TGCGCCAGCATGAAGAATCCGAACACTGAAGCTTTCTTT
TRBD2	few	TRBV4-3	TRBJ2-1	CASSQRGAGGLRNEQFF	TGCGCCAGCAGCCAAAGGGGAGCGGGGGGGCTAAGGAATGAGCAGTTCTTC
-	-	TRBV4-1	TRBJ2-7	CASSQDWPGPYEQYF	TGCGCCAGCAGCCAAGATTGGCCAGGTCCTTACGAGCAGTACTTC
-	-	TRBV5-1	TRBJ2-3	CASSFGRGLPDTQYF	TGCGCCAGCAGCTTCGGCAGGGGCCTTCCAGATACGCAGTATTTT
-	-	TRBV4-2	TRBJ2-3	CASSQDLYGESTDTQYF	TGTGCCAGCAGCCAAGACTTATACGGGGAAAGCACAGATACGCAGTATTTT
-	few	TRBV5-4	TRBJ1-5	CASSQDGFLYQPQHF	TGCGCCAGCAGCCAAGATGGATTCCTCTATCAGCCCCAGCATTTT
-	-	TRBV7-2	TRBJ2-3	CASSLWGGGTDTQYF	TGTGCCAGCAGCTTATGGGGGGGCGGCACAGATACGCAGTATTTT
TRBD2	-	TRBV27	TRBJ2-1	CASSPNSGISYNEQFF	TGTGCCAGCAGCCCTAATAGCGGGATCTCCTACAATGAGCAGTTCTTC
-	-	TRBV28	TRBJ2-5	CASTDPGQETQYF	TGTGCCAGCACTGACCCAGGGCAGGAGACCCAGTACTTC